Presented here are 25 T cell receptor beta chains from one specimen sequenced in a study of graft-versus-host responses after intestinal transplantation. Their target antigens are unknown. Libraries were prepared by immunoSEQ multiplex PCR; TCRdb keeps only in-frame clonotypes and omits some of them. The sample has around 110,000 clones, around nine tenths seen once; the top ten hold 0.2% to 0.25%. Material: unstimulated CD4+ T cells sorted from spleen or lymph node cells, obtained before transplant. Receptors were obtained from a human donor who was the organ donor for an intestinal transplant.

This clone was seen just once. The genes are TRBV30 and TRBJ2-5; no clear D. V was shortened by 3 bases and J by 5 bases, with 16 bases between the two germline ends. The CDR3 is 14 amino acids. Germline V CDR1 and CDR2: GTSNPN, SVGIG (reference sequence). The CDR3 sequence: CAWRPRGGRETQYF. DNA of the CDR3: TGTGCCTGGAGGCCTCGCGGCGGCCGGGAGACCCAGTACTTC.

As concerns this clone: This CDR3 fails to terminate in the conserved phenylalanine or tryptophan, so it likely reflects a read error. Because the CDR3's place on the DNA is in doubt, the DNA is left out and the CDR3 is given as listed by TCRdb. V gene TRBV5-1 combines with J gene TRBJ1-5; the table names TRBD1, a call not compared with the DNA. From germline, CDR1 is SGHRS and CDR2 YFSETQ. The CDR3 sequence runs 11 residues, both termini included. CDR3 loop: CASSLRDRGGP.

This rearrangement joins TRBV7-2 to TRBJ1-2, with 7 bases lining up with TRBD1. The CDR3 has 14 residues. The V and J ends lost 5 bases and 4 bases, in that order; junction bases with no gene match: 7. Per the germline V gene, CDR1 is SGHTA and CDR2 is FQGNSA. CDR3 residues: CASSKEGAFYGYTF. CDR3 nucleotide sequence: TGTGCCAGCAGCAAGGAGGGGGCATTCTATGGCTACACCTTC.

V and J are TRBV6-6 and TRBJ2-4; D tentatively reads TRBD1 or TRBD2 (7 bases each). The CDR3 has 14 amino acids. Trimming cost V 5 bases and J 8 bases, with 16 bases left between them. CDR1 is MNHNY and CDR2 is SVGAGI in the germline V gene (reference sequence). The CDR3 bases are TGTGCCAGCAGTCGACAGGGAGGGGCGGACATTCAGTACTTC. Its translation is CASSRQGGADIQYF.

This clone appeared a few times. This chain uses TRBV5-4 with TRBJ1-4; possibly TRBD1 for D (6 bases). Germline V gene data show CDR1 as SGHNT and CDR2 as YYREEE (reference sequence). With 0 bases removed from V and 5 bases from J, the gap between germline ends came to 11 bases. The CDR3 is made up of 15 amino acids. CDR3 nucleotides: TGTGCCAGCAGCTTGGAGACAGGTGGAAATGAAAAACTGTTTTTT. Its translation: CASSLETGGNEKLFF. Combining the CDR3 with reference TRBV5-4 and TRBJ1-4 gives the whole variable domain ETGVTQSPTHLIKTRGQQVTLRCSSQSGHNTVSWYQQALGQGPQFIFQYYREEENGRGNFPPRFSGLQFPNYSSELNVNALELDDSALYLCASSLETGGNEKLFFGSGTQLSVL.

This clone has only a few counts. The V gene is TRBV7-2, the J gene TRBJ2-7; D remains ambiguous. This CDR3 is 14 amino acids long. CDR1 and CDR2 from the germline V gene are SGHTA and FQGNSA. The germline V and J ends were trimmed by 5 bases and 7 bases, with 18 bases remaining between them. CDR3 DNA: TGTGCCAGCAGCCCTCCTATAGGCTCGAGGGAGCAGTACTTC. This gives the protein CASSPPIGSREQYF.

The chain links TRBV28 to TRBJ1-1; tentative D call: TRBD1 (5 bases). This CDR3 comprises 17 residues. V was trimmed by 7 bases and J by 4 bases, leaving 25 bases between them. CDR1 and CDR2 from the germline V gene are MDHEN and SYDVKM. The CDR3 DNA reads TGTGCCAGCACTATTTCCGGCTGGGGGATAGGGGTCACTGAAGCTTTCTTT. Encoded protein: CASTISGWGIGVTEAFF. Full variable domain (rest looked up from reference TRBV28 and TRBJ1-1): DVKVTQSSRYLVKRTGEKVFLECVQDMDHENMFWYRQDPGLGLRLIYFSYDVKMKEKGDIPEGYSVSREKKERFSLILESASTNQTSMYLCASTISGWGIGVTEAFFGQGTRLTVV.

The V gene is TRBV10-3, the J gene TRBJ1-1; D gene unclear. This CDR3 spans 14 amino acids. The V end was cut by 0 bases, the J end by 1 base, with 6 bases between. Germline V gene lookup returns CDR1 ENHRY and CDR2 SYGVKD. The CDR3 DNA reads TGTGCCATCAGTGAGTCGGGGAGGAACACTGAAGCTTTCTTT. Translated, it gives CAISESGRNTEAFF.

The V gene is TRBV5-5, the J gene TRBJ1-2; D call uncertain. The CDR3 spans 13 residues. Trimming took off 5 bases at V and 8 bases at J, with 16 bases between the two ends. Germline CDR1 SGHKS, CDR2 YYEKEE (reference sequence). The CDR3 DNA reads TGTGCCAGCAGACTCCTGACATCAAGGGGCTACACCTTC. Its translation is CASRLLTSRGYTF.

This chain links TRBV5-5 with TRBJ2-7; no firm D call. This CDR3 is built from 13 residues. Germline values: CDR1 SGHKS, CDR2 YYEKEE (reference sequence). V lost 3 bases and J lost 4, with 11 bases in between. CDR3 protein: CASSSNTNYEQYF. The CDR3 nucleotides read TGTGCCAGCAGCTCGAACACGAATTACGAGCAGTACTTC.

In this sample, this clone turned up once. The chain couples TRBV7-9 to TRBJ1-1; the D gene is possibly TRBD1 (6 bases). The CDR3 is made up of 14 amino acids. V dropped 4 bases and J dropped 3 bases, with 12 bases sitting between them. Germline V gene data show CDR1 as SEHNR and CDR2 as FQNEAQ (reference sequence). Written as DNA, the CDR3 is TGTGCCAGCAGCTCCGGACAGTTCTACACTGAAGCTTTCTTT. This sequence encodes CASSSGQFYTEAFF.

This chain links TRBV6-4 with TRBJ2-1; D gene uncertain. CDR1 is MRHNA, CDR2 SNTAGT, per germline. The V gene lost 6 bases and the J gene lost 4 bases, with 16 bases spanning the gap. This CDR3 spans 15 amino acids. CDR3 sequence reads: CASSRVGGSYNEQFF. CDR3 bases: TGTGCCAGCAGCCGAGTAGGCGGATCGTACAATGAGCAGTTCTTC.

V is TRBV6-6 and J is TRBJ2-1; D may correspond to TRBD1 or TRBD2 (5 bases each). V gave up 2 bases and J gave up 5 bases, with 10 bases separating them. Per germline, CDR1 MNHNY and CDR2 SVGAGI (reference sequence). The CDR3 consists of 14 residues. CDR3 amino acids: CASSYLGADNEQFF. The CDR3 nucleotides are TGTGCCAGCAGTTACCTCGGGGCCGACAATGAGCAGTTCTTC.

The CDR3 DNA reads TGTGCCAGTAGCGGACTAGCGGGTGGAGACAATGAGCAGTTCTTC. It specifies CASSGLAGGDNEQFF. The chain links TRBV19 to TRBJ2-1; TRBD2 matches 11 bases. This CDR3 has 15 amino acids. Germline V gene sequence: CDR1 LNHDA, CDR2 SQIVND (reference sequence). V shed 6 bases, J shed 5 bases, and the junction held 6 bases outside the gene matches.

CDR3 DNA: TGTGCCAGCAGCTCCCAAAGTGGCAATCAGCCCCAGCATTTT. Protein sequence: CASSSQSGNQPQHF. This chain joins TRBV11-2 and TRBJ1-5, with D unclear. The CDR3 has 14 amino acids. Per the germline V gene, CDR1 is SGHAT and CDR2 is FQNNGV. V was shortened by 4 bases and J by 2 bases, with 9 bases between the two germline ends.

J is TRBJ2-2 and V is TRBV5-1; D uncertain. The CDR3 length is 15 residues. Germline loops: CDR1 SGHRS, CDR2 YFSETQ. The ends were cut back, 0 bases at V and 2 bases at J, with 8 bases in the middle. In nucleotides, the CDR3 is TGCGCCAGCAGCTTGGGTCAGCTTAACACCGGGGAGCTGTTTTTT. It translates to CASSLGQLNTGELFF. The full variable domain, with the rest looked up from reference TRBV5-1 and TRBJ2-2, is KAGVTQTPRYLIKTRGQQVTLSCSPISGHRSVSWYQQTPGQGLQFLFEYFSETQRNKGNFPGRFSGRQFSNSRSEMNVSTLELGDSALYLCASSLGQLNTGELFFGEGSRLTVL.

This clone was seen once. The rearrangement uses TRBV7-2 and TRBJ2-7; 12 positions match TRBD2. Trimming took 5 bases from V and 1 from J; bases not matched to a gene: 0. This CDR3 spans 14 amino acids. The germline V gene encodes CDR1 SGHTA and CDR2 FQGNSA. This CDR3 reads CASSGLAGSYEQYF. The CDR3 nucleotides are TGTGCCAGCAGCGGACTAGCGGGGTCCTACGAGCAGTACTTC.

V and J are TRBV5-5 and TRBJ2-2; 8 positions match TRBD2. CDR3 length equals 14 residues. Germline V lookup: CDR1 SGHKS, CDR2 YYEKEE (reference sequence). Germline trimming cut 6 bases from V and 1 base from J; bases unmatched to any gene: 2. Here the CDR3 reads CASKTSGNTGELFF. In DNA, the CDR3 is TGTGCCAGCAAAACTAGCGGGAACACCGGGGAGCTGTTTTTT. Variable domain in full (rest from reference TRBV5-5 and TRBJ2-2): DAGVTQSPTHLIKTRGQQVTLRCSPISGHKSVSWYQQVLGQGPQFIFQYYEKEERGRGNFPDRFSARQFPNYSSELNVNALLLGDSALYLCASKTSGNTGELFFGEGSRLTVL.

With regard to this clone: One end of the junction varies from germline; a read error may be responsible. The chain combines TRBV28 with TRBJ1-1; D unclear. The germline CDR1 and CDR2 sequences are MDHEN and SYDVKM. The CDR3 is 17 amino acids. This chain's CDR3 is CASSPLMPGNKNSEAFF. DNA for the CDR3: TGTGCCAGCAGCCCCTTGATGCCCGGAAATAAGAACTCTGAAGCTTTCTTT.

The CDR3 spells CASTRRQGPTSGSRNEQFF. DNA of the CDR3: TGTGCCAGCACCCGCCGACAGGGCCCTACTAGCGGGAGTAGGAATGAGCAGTTCTTC. The V call is TRBV11-2, the J call TRBJ2-1; 11 bases match TRBD2. There are 19 residues in the CDR3. Germline V gene data show CDR1 as SGHAT and CDR2 as FQNNGV. J gave up 7 bases and V 7 bases, and 21 bases lay outside the gene matches. The whole variable domain, remainder taken from reference TRBV11-2 and TRBJ2-1, is EAGVAQSPRYKIIEKRQSVAFWCNPISGHATLYWYQQILGQGPKLLIQFQNNGVVDDSQLPKDRFSAERLKGVDSTLKIQPAKLEDSAVYLCASTRRQGPTSGSRNEQFFGPGTRLTVL.

The chain combines TRBV7-9 with TRBJ2-2, with 11 bases identical to TRBD1. Germline CDR1 SEHNR, CDR2 FQNEAQ (reference sequence). V lost 6 bases, J lost 3 bases, and 3 bases stayed unmatched. The CDR3 is made up of 15 amino acids. Written as DNA, the CDR3 is TGTGCCAGCAGTTCGGGACAGGGGGACACCGGGGAGCTGTTTTTT. Its translation: CASSSGQGDTGELFF.

This rearrangement joins TRBV6-4 to TRBJ2-5; D uncertain. The germline V gene encodes CDR1 MRHNA and CDR2 SNTAGT. V gave up 4 bases and J gave up 1 base, with 4 bases separating them. CDR3 length equals 12 residues. The CDR3 loop reads CASSGVQETQYF. In nucleotides, the CDR3 is TGTGCCAGCAGTGGGGTCCAAGAGACCCAGTACTTC.

This CDR3 reads CASSLSRVDRGDMNTEAFF. The CDR3 region has the DNA TGTGCCAGCAGCTTAAGCAGGGTCGACAGGGGCGACATGAACACTGAAGCTTTCTTT. This rearrangement joins TRBV11-2 to TRBJ1-1; the match to TRBD1 covers 8 bases. Germline lookup yields CDR1 SGHAT and CDR2 FQNNGV. Trimming cost V 2 bases and J 0 bases; bases outside gene matches: 14. The CDR3 runs to 19 residues.

The rearrangement joins TRBV28 to TRBJ1-3; TRBD1 matches 10 bases. The CDR3 spans 15 residues. CDR1 is MDHEN and CDR2 is SYDVKM in the germline V gene. V shed 6 bases and J 7 bases; nucleotides not matched to a gene: 9. CDR3 amino acids: CASRRSGTGVNTIYF. The CDR3 DNA reads TGTGCCAGCAGGCGCTCCGGGACAGGGGTTAACACCATATATTTT.

V and J are TRBV4-2 and TRBJ2-4; D might be TRBD2 (5 bases). This CDR3 spans 18 amino acids. Trimming stripped 0 bases from V and 5 bases from J, with 20 bases between. CDR1 LGHNA and CDR2 YNFKEQ come from the germline V gene. The CDR3 reads CASSQDSLATIRQNIQYF. CDR3 in DNA: TGTGCCAGCAGCCAAGATAGCCTAGCCACAATCCGTCAAAACATTCAGTACTTC.